This TCR beta chain was profiled in a study of T cells in Graves' hyperthyroidism and ophthalmopathy. Broader study findings: The model foresaw ophthalmopathy a median around 6.8 months prior to onset. Classification by a 13 V-J model distinguished ophthalmopathy from stable hyperthyroidism.

As regards this clonotype: The antigen is unknown.

The CDR3 totals 16 residues. Germline CDR1 and CDR2: LGHNA and YNFKEQ. Trimming took 0 bases from V and 2 from J; bases not matched to a gene: 3. It was RNA transcripts that yielded the amplified TCR beta CDR3 regions. Primed by the HTBI set, a first-round RT-PCR was run on the TCR CDR3. Via MiXCR, TCRdb re-called the multiplex PCR reads, giving one row per CDR3 protein. The table lists 530,000 or so distinct CDR3 sequences, 46% of them singletons. Patients showing uncontrolled infection, other autoimmune disease, pregnancy or lactation were ineligible. The source is a woman under 30 with Graves' hyperthyroidism. The sequenced sample was peripheral blood or thyroid tissue (not recorded which). The genes are TRBV4-2 and TRBJ2-7, with 11 bases lining up with TRBD2. CDR3 region: CASSQEGTSGAYEQYF. CDR3 sequence (DNA): TGTGCCAGCAGCCAAGAAGGGACTAGCGGAGCCTACGAGCAGTACTTC.